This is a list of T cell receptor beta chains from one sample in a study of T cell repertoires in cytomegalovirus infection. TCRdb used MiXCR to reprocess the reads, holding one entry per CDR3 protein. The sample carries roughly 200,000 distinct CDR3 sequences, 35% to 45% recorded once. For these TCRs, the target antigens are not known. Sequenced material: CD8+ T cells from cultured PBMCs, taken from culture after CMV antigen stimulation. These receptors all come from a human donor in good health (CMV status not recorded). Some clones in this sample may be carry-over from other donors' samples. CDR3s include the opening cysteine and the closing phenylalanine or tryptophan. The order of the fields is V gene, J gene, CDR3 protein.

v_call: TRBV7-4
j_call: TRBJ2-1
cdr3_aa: CASSLALAAYNEQFF

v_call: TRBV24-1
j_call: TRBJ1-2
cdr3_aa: CATSENSNYGYTF

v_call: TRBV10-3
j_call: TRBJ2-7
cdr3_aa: CATLGQGSWLHEQYF

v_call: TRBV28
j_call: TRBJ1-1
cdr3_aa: CASSPTVYSEAFF

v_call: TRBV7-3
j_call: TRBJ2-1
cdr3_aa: CASSLNRLAGGQYNEQFF

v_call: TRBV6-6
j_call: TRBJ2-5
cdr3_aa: CASRGGQGTQETQYF

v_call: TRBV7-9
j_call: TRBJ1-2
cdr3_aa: CASTSSVLFYGYTF

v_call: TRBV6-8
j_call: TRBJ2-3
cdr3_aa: CASAATGGHTDTQYF

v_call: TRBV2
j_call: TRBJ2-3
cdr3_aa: CASSKTGQGATDTQYF

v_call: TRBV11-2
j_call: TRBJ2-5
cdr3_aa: CASSLENTGEETQYF

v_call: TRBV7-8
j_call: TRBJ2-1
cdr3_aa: CASSDPGTHHYNEQFF

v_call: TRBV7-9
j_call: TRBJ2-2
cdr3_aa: CASSDTSDGELFF

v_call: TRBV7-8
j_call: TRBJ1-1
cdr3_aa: CASSLDPRGGTEAFF

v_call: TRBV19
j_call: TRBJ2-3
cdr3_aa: CATEGRSTDTQYF

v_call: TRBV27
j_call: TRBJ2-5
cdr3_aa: CASSLLGEETQYF

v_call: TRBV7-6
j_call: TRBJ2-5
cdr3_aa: CASSLQTLRETQYF

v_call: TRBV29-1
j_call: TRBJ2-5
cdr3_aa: CSTREADQETQYF

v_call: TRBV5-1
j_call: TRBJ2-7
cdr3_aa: CASSLYSAHYEQYF

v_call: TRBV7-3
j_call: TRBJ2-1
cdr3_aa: CASSPGLAGGQGGNEQFF

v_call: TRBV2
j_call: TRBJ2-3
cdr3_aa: CASSLRDRESDTQYF

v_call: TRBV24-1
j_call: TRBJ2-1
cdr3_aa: CATSDPGQGPADEQFF

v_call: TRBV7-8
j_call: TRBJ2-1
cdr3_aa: CASSSSPQAGPYNEQFF

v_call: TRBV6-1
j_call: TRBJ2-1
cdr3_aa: CASSPPMSSYNEQFF

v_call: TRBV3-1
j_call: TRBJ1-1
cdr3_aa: CASSQEFGVSTEAFF

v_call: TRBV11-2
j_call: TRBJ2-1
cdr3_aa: CASSLVAANEQFF

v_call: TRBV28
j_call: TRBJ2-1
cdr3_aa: CASSVGVAGAGEQFF

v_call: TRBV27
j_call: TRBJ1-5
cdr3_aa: CASSSGSFALPSNQPQHF

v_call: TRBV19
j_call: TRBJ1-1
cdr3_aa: CASSKETILGGTEAFF

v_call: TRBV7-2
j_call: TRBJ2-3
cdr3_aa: CASSLVLGAGGPRADTQYF

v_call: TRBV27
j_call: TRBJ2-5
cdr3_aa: CASRPEQGYQETQYF

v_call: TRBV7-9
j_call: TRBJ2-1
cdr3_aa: CATPGTSGGPRRRDNEQFF

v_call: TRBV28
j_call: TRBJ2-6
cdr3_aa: CASMQAGANVLTF

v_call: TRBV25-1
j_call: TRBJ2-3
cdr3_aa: CASSELTDKSTDTQYF

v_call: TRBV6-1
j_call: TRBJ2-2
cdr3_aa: CASSGRVSNTGELFF

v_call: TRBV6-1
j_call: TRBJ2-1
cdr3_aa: CASSDWTSGTSYNEQFF

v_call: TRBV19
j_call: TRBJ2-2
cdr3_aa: CASSRARWASGSEPNTGELFF

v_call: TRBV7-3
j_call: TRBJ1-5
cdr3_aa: CASSGDRAGNQPQHF

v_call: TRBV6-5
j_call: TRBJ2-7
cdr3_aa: CASSYQPGLGDYEQYF

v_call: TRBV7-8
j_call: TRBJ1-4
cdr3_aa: CASSLALVGLNEKLFF

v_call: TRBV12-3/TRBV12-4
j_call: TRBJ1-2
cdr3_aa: CASSPEGYGYTF

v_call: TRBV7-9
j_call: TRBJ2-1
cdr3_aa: CASSLRENEQFF

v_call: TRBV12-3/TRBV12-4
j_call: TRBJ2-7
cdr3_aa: CASSHDRGAYEQYF

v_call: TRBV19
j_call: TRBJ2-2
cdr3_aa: CASSIGQGYGELFF

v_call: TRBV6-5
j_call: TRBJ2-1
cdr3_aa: CASSYPGGDEQFF

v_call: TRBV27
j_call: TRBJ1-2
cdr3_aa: CASKGTESVYTF

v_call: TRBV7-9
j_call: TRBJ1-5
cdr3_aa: CASSYGENQPQHF

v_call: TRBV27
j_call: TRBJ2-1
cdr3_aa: CASSPGRINEQFF

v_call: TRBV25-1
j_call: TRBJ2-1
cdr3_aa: CASSEGQGTNNEQFF

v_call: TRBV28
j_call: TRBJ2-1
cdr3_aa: CASSPPLQARLGDEQFF

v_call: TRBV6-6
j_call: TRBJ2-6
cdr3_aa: CASKLEGAGANVLTF

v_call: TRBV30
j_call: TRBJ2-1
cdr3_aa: CAWSVPVAGIGNEQFF